Listed below are T cell receptor beta chains from one sample, sequenced in a study of blood T cell repertoires in COVID-19. The table came from immunoSEQ multiplex PCR; TCRdb's copy has only in-frame clones and leaves some out. The repertoire includes some 200,000 clones, approximately 86% of them detected once, and 7% sits in the top ten. Sample: peripheral blood. The receptors were gathered from a woman older than 75 in a cohort sampled during active or convalescent COVID-19. Both conserved end residues are part of each CDR3. D genes are given only for firm matches. Only some rows state a clone size, as once, few, many or a class for expanded clones.

size	V	J	D	CDR3	DNA
.	TRBV19	TRBJ2-7	TRBD1	CASHPGTGVLGINYEQYF	TGTGCCAGTCACCCCGGGACAGGGGTATTGGGGATAAACTACGAGCAGTACTTC
once	TRBV5-1	TRBJ2-3	.	CASSLEGRVGSDTQYF	TGCGCCAGCAGCTTGGAAGGCAGGGTCGGATCGGATACGCAGTATTTT
.	TRBV7-2	TRBJ1-2	TRBD1	CASSRTGSYGYTF	TGTGCCAGCAGCAGGACAGGGTCATATGGCTACACCTTC
.	TRBV6-5	TRBJ1-4	.	CASSYGDRFGKLFF	TGTGCCAGCAGTTACGGAGACAGGTTTGGAAAACTGTTTTTT
.	TRBV2	TRBJ1-4	.	CASRSPGGEKLFF	TGTGCCAGCAGAAGTCCGGGAGGGGAAAAACTGTTTTTT
.	TRBV18	TRBJ2-1	TRBD2	CASSSLAGTNEQFF	TGTGCCAGCTCATCACTAGCGGGCACGAATGAGCAGTTCTTC
.	TRBV7-2	TRBJ2-3	.	CASSFELGDTQYF	TGTGCCAGCAGCTTTGAGCTCGGAGATACGCAGTATTTT
few	TRBV5-1	TRBJ2-2	.	CASSPRNTGELFF	TGCGCCAGCAGCCCGCGGAACACCGGGGAGCTGTTTTTT
.	TRBV7-2	TRBJ1-6	.	CASSLDRQTNSPLHF	TGTGCCAGCAGCTTAGATCGACAGACCAATTCACCCCTCCACTTT
.	TRBV4-1	TRBJ2-5	.	CASSQGGDLQETQYF	TGCGCCAGCAGCCAAGGGGGCGATCTCCAAGAGACCCAGTACTTC
.	TRBV6-5	TRBJ2-5	TRBD1	CASSYGTGDRETQYF	TGTGCCAGCAGTTACGGGACAGGGGATAGGGAGACCCAGTACTTC
.	TRBV7-9	TRBJ1-3	.	CASSLAPVGNTIYF	TGTGCCAGCAGCTTGGCCCCAGTAGGAAACACCATATATTTT
.	TRBV5-1	TRBJ1-1	TRBD1	CASSPRDRGWDTEAFF	TGCGCCAGCAGCCCCCGGGACAGGGGGTGGGACACTGAAGCTTTCTTT
.	TRBV19	TRBJ1-5	.	CASSVGTRDQPQHF	TGTGCCAGTAGTGTCGGGACACGGGATCAGCCCCAGCATTTT
.	TRBV19	TRBJ2-7	TRBD1	CASSMMVQGAYEQYF	TGTGCCAGTAGTATGATGGTGCAGGGGGCCTACGAGCAGTACTTC
.	TRBV7-2	TRBJ2-1	.	CASSPWGSTYNEQFF	TGTGCCAGCAGCCCCTGGGGCTCTACCTACAATGAGCAGTTCTTC
.	TRBV5-1	TRBJ2-5	TRBD2	CASSLGLAGKETQYF	TGCGCCAGCAGCTTGGGACTAGCGGGGAAAGAGACCCAGTACTTC
once	TRBV18	TRBJ2-2	TRBD2	CASSLTTSQYTGELFF	TGTGCCAGCTCACTCACGACTAGCCAGTACACCGGGGAGCTGTTTTTT
once	TRBV4-1	TRBJ1-1	TRBD1	CASSQLQGRTEAFF	TGCGCCAGCAGCCAACTACAGGGGAGAACTGAAGCTTTCTTT
few	TRBV21-1	TRBJ2-1	.	CASSKASGLAGCSYNEQFF	TGTGCCAGCAGCAAAGCTTCGGGACTAGCGGGTTGCTCCTACAATGAGCAGTTCTTC
.	TRBV6-6	TRBJ1-3	.	CASSPVGGARNTIYF	TGTGCCAGCAGTCCGGTGGGGGGGGCGAGAAACACCATATATTTT
once	TRBV5-1	TRBJ2-1	.	CASSLNQGRNEQFF	TGCGCCAGCAGCTTGAACCAGGGGAGAAATGAGCAGTTCTTC
.	TRBV7-9	TRBJ2-3	TRBD2	CASSLVAGGLTQYF	TGTGCCAGCAGCTTAGTAGCGGGAGGGCTTACGCAGTATTTT
.	TRBV7-8	TRBJ1-2	.	CASSSALDYGYTF	TGTGCCAGCAGCTCCGCACTGGACTATGGCTACACCTTC
.	TRBV9	TRBJ2-5	TRBD1	CASSVGPGQGLETQYF	TGTGCCAGCAGCGTAGGACCGGGACAGGGTCTGGAGACCCAGTACTTC
.	TRBV25-1	TRBJ1-2	.	CASSEVGDYGYTF	TGTGCCAGCAGTGAGGTTGGAGACTATGGCTACACCTTC
.	TRBV19	TRBJ2-2	.	CASTTGPRSTGELFF	TGTGCCAGTACCACGGGTCCTCGGAGCACCGGGGAGCTGTTTTTT
.	TRBV5-1	TRBJ1-2	TRBD1	CASSLDRGRTYGYTF	TGCGCCAGCAGCCTAGACAGGGGGCGCACCTATGGCTACACCTTC
.	TRBV19	TRBJ1-2	TRBD1	CASSIDGQGDGYTF	TGTGCCAGTAGTATAGACGGACAGGGCGATGGCTACACCTTC
.	TRBV2	TRBJ1-1	.	CASREERDTEAFF	TGTGCCAGCAGGGAGGAGCGAGACACTGAAGCTTTCTTT
.	TRBV28	TRBJ1-2	TRBD1	CASSLIQGGGYTF	TGTGCCAGCAGTTTAATCCAAGGGGGCGGCTACACCTTC
.	TRBV7-9	TRBJ2-5	.	CASSGVQETQYF	TGTGCCAGTTCAGGGGTTCAGGAGACCCAGTACTTC
.	TRBV4-3	TRBJ2-5	TRBD2	CASSQKRGGRETQYF	TGCGCCAGCAGCCAAAAGCGGGGGGGCCGGGAGACCCAGTACTTC
.	TRBV5-6	TRBJ2-1	TRBD1	CASSLATGTGSDEQFF	TGTGCCAGCAGCTTGGCCACCGGGACAGGGAGCGATGAGCAGTTCTTC
.	TRBV19	TRBJ2-2	TRBD1	CASSIGTGVTGELFF	TGTGCCAGTAGTATAGGGACAGGGGTGACCGGGGAGCTGTTTTTT
once	TRBV5-1	TRBJ2-1	TRBD2	CASSPARGAGGYNEQFF	TGCGCCAGCAGCCCCGCCCGGGGAGCGGGAGGTTATAATGAGCAGTTCTTC
.	TRBV28	TRBJ1-1	.	CASSPTQTMNSGAFF	TGTGCCAGCAGCCCTACCCAGACGATGAACAGTGGCGCTTTCTTT
.	TRBV7-9	TRBJ1-2	.	CASSSGLFGYTF	TGTGCCAGCAGCTCAGGGTTATTTGGCTACACCTTC
.	TRBV5-1	TRBJ2-5	TRBD1	CASSLQGEETQYF	TGCGCCAGCAGCTTGCAGGGGGAAGAGACCCAGTACTTC
.	TRBV2	TRBJ1-4	.	CASSGGGSNEKLFF	TGTGCCAGCAGTGGAGGGGGAAGTAATGAAAAACTGTTTTTT
.	TRBV4-1	TRBJ2-1	TRBD2	CASSHPGGRGGSRYNEQFF	TGCGCCAGCAGCCACCCAGGTGGGCGGGGGGGCTCGCGGTACAATGAGCAGTTCTTC
.	TRBV3-1/TRBV3-2	TRBJ1-5	TRBD1	CASSQWDRGDNQPQHF	TGTGCCAGCAGCCAATGGGACAGGGGGGACAATCAGCCCCAGCATTTT
.	TRBV5-1	TRBJ1-4	.	CASSLVTGQNEKLFF	TGCGCCAGCAGCTTGGTTACAGGACAGAATGAAAAACTGTTTTTT
.	TRBV18	TRBJ1-5	.	CASSPGGGGQPQHF	TGTGCCAGCTCACCAGGGGGGGGCGGTCAGCCCCAGCATTTT
.	TRBV10-3	TRBJ2-1	TRBD2	CAISRTSGSNEQFF	TGTGCCATCAGCAGGACTAGCGGGAGCAATGAGCAGTTCTTC
.	TRBV4-3	TRBJ1-2	.	CASSQATGTGYGYTF	TGCGCCAGCAGCCAGGCTACCGGGACTGGCTATGGCTACACCTTC
.	TRBV7-9	TRBJ2-1	.	CASSSGGGRAWNEQFF	TGTGCCAGCAGCTCCGGAGGGGGGAGGGCATGGAATGAGCAGTTCTTC
.	TRBV27	TRBJ1-6	TRBD1	CASRASLTGGRSPLHF	TGTGCCAGCAGGGCTAGCCTGACAGGGGGCAGGTCACCCCTCCACTTT
.	TRBV19	TRBJ1-5	.	CASSIVTQGNQPQHF	TGTGCCAGTAGTATAGTTACGCAGGGTAATCAGCCCCAGCATTTT
.	TRBV6-1	TRBJ1-6	.	CASSERTGYDSPLHF	TGTGCCAGCAGTGAACGAACAGGCTACGATTCACCCCTCCACTTT
.	TRBV28	TRBJ1-1	.	CASSITTGNTEAFF	TGTGCCAGCAGTATTACTACAGGGAACACTGAAGCTTTCTTT
.	TRBV7-9	TRBJ2-3	.	CASSLSLAADTQYF	TGTGCCAGCAGCTTAAGTCTGGCCGCAGATACGCAGTATTTT
.	TRBV15	TRBJ2-5	.	CATSNRARETQYF	TGTGCCACCAGCAACAGGGCCCGAGAGACCCAGTACTTC
.	TRBV19	TRBJ1-6	.	CASSQGSSYNSPLHF	TGTGCCAGTAGCCAGGGGAGCTCCTATAATTCACCCCTCCACTTT
.	TRBV20-1	TRBJ2-7	.	CSATMVGPQYF	TGCAGTGCTACAATGGTTGGGCCCCAGTACTTC
once	TRBV24-1	TRBJ1-1	.	CATSDSAGGPEAFF	TGTGCCACCAGTGATTCGGCCGGGGGGCCTGAAGCTTTCTTT
.	TRBV6-2/TRBV6-3	TRBJ2-2	TRBD1	CASSYGTGHTGELFF	TGTGCCAGCAGTTACGGGACAGGGCACACCGGGGAGCTGTTTTTT
.	TRBV18	TRBJ2-5	TRBD2	CASSPETSGETQYF	TGTGCCAGCTCACCGGAAACTAGCGGAGAGACCCAGTACTTC
.	TRBV9	TRBJ1-1	.	CASSVAHGRQDLNTEAFF	TGTGCCAGCAGCGTAGCGCACGGACGGCAGGACTTGAACACTGAAGCTTTCTTT